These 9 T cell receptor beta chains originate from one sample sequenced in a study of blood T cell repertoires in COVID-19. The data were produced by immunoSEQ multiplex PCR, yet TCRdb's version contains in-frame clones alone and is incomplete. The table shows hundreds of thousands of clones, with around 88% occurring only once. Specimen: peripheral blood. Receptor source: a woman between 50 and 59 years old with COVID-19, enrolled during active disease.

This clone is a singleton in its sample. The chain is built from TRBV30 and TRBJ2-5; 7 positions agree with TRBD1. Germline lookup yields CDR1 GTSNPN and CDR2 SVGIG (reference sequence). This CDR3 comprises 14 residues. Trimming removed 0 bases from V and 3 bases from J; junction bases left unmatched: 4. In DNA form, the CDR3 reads TGTGCCTGGAGTGTGGGACAGCTTAAAGAGACCCAGTACTTC. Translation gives CAWSVGQLKETQYF.

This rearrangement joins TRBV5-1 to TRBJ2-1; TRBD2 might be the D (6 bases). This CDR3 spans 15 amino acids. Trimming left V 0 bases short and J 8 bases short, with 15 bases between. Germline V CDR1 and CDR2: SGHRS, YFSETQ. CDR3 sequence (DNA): TGCGCCAGCAGCTTGGAAGGGAGGAGGTTAGATGAGCAGTTCTTC. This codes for CASSLEGRRLDEQFF.

For the CDR3, the DNA is TGCGCCAGCAGCTTGGTCCCCGACAGGCTAGGGGCTGAAGCTTTCTTT. This gives the protein CASSLVPDRLGAEAFF. The chain employs TRBV5-1 and TRBJ1-1; TRBD1 might be the D (6 bases). The CDR3 totals 16 residues. Trimming took 0 bases from V and 6 from J, leaving 18 bases between them. Per the germline V gene, CDR1 is SGHRS and CDR2 is YFSETQ. The whole variable domain, remainder taken from reference TRBV5-1 and TRBJ1-1, is KAGVTQTPRYLIKTRGQQVTLSCSPISGHRSVSWYQQTPGQGLQFLFEYFSETQRNKGNFPGRFSGRQFSNSRSEMNVSTLELGDSALYLCASSLVPDRLGAEAFFGQGTRLTVV.

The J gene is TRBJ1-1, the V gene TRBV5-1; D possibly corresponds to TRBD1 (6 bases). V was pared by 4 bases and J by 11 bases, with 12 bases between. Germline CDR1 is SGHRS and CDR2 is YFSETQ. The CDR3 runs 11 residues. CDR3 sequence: CASSAGEWAFF. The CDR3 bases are TGCGCCAGCAGCGCAGGGGAGTGGGCTTTCTTT.

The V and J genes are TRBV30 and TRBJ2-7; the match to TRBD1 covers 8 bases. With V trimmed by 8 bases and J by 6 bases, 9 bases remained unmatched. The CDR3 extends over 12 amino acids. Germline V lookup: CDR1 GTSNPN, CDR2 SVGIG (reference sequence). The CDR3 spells CARDRGAGEQYF. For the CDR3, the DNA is TGTGCCCGAGACAGGGGAGCAGGCGAGCAGTACTTC. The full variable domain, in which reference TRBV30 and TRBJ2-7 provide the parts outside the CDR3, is SQTIHQWPATLVQPVGSPLSLECTVEGTSNPNLYWYRQAAGRGLQLLFYSVGIGQISSEVPQNLSASRPQDRQFILSSKKLLLSDSGFYLCARDRGAGEQYFGPGTRLTVT.

The DNA of the CDR3 is TGTGCCAGCAGCGTGGCCCCTTCTGAACCCGGGGAGCTGTTTTTT. Protein product: CASSVAPSEPGELFF. The chain employs TRBV9 and TRBJ2-2, with D uncertain. The length of the CDR3 is 15 residues. V was shortened by 2 bases and J by 6 bases, with 14 bases between the two germline ends. Germline V gene data show CDR1 as SGDLS and CDR2 as YYNGEE.

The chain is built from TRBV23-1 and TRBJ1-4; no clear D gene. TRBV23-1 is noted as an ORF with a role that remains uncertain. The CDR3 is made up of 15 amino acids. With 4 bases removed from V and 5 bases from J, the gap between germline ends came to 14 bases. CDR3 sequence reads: CASSRTPERNEKLFF. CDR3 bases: TGCGCCAGCAGTCGAACCCCAGAGAGGAATGAAAAACTGTTTTTT.

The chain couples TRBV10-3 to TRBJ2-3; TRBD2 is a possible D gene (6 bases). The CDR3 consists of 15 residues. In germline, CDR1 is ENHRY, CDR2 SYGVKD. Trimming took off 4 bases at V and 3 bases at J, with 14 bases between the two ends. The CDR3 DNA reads TGTGCCATCAGTGGTGGAGGGCCTATAACAGATACGCAGTATTTT. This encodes CAISGGGPITDTQYF.

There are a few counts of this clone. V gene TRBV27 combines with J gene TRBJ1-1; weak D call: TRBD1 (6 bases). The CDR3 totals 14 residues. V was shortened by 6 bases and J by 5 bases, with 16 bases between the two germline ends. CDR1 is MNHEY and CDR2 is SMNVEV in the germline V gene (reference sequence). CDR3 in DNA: TGTGCCAGCAGCATTATCAGGGGAAAAACTGAAGCTTTCTTT. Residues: CASSIIRGKTEAFF.